The rows below give T cell receptor beta chains drawn from one sample of a study of regulatory T cells in long-lasting Graves disease. Via MiXCR, TCRdb re-called the multiplex PCR reads, giving one row per CDR3 protein. The sample has more than 300,000 distinct CDR3 sequences, roughly a sixth seen once. Source: peripheral blood mononuclear cells (PBMCs), taken at new diagnosis, from a patient treated with antithyroid drugs. These receptors all come from a female donor with Graves disease. CDR3s include the opening cysteine and the closing phenylalanine or tryptophan. D genes are given only for firm matches. Clone size is stated in some rows and not others, as once, few, many or a class when expanded.

d_gene	v_gene	abundance	j_gene	CDR3nt	CDR3aa
NA	TRBV14	many	TRBJ1-2	TGTGCCAGCAGCCCCGCCGGTGATAATATTGGCTACACCTTC	CASSPAGDNIGYTF
NA	TRBV12-3/TRBV12-4	many	TRBJ2-3	TGTGCCAGCACTTCCCCGAACAAAGATACGCAGTATTTT	CASTSPNKDTQYF
NA	TRBV20-1	many	TRBJ2-7	TGCAGTGCAAATCCCGGGGGCTCCTACGAGCAGTACTTC	CSANPGGSYEQYF
NA	TRBV6-9	NA	TRBJ1-1	TGTGCCAGCAGTTACTCCGGCCGGGTCCAGGAAGCTTTCTTT	CASSYSGRVQEAFF
NA	TRBV20-1	many	TRBJ1-1	TGCAGTGCTAGGTCTGGGTCAAACACTGAAGCTTTCTTT	CSARSGSNTEAFF
NA	TRBV28	few	TRBJ1-6	TGTGCCGCAGAACCGGGACAAGTTAATTCACCCCTCCACTTT	CAAEPGQVNSPLHF
NA	TRBV2	many	TRBJ1-1	TGTGCCAGTACCGGGGCGAGTCAGAACACTGAAGCTTTCTTT	CASTGASQNTEAFF
NA	TRBV27	few	TRBJ1-4	TGTGCCAGCAGCCCAGGGACCCAGGAAAAACTGTTTTTT	CASSPGTQEKLFF
TRBD1	TRBV7-2	many	TRBJ2-3	TGTGCCAGCAGCCACGACAGGGGGACCGATACGCAGTATTTT	CASSHDRGTDTQYF
NA	TRBV11-2	many	TRBJ1-2	TGTGCCAGCAGCCCAAATAGGGACGTCGGTGGCTACACCTTC	CASSPNRDVGGYTF
NA	TRBV6-2/TRBV6-3	many	TRBJ1-2	TGTGCCAGCAGTGACGGGTTCTCCTCGGGCTACACCTTC	CASSDGFSSGYTF
TRBD1	TRBV2	many	TRBJ2-2	TGTGCCAGCAGTCCCACAGGGGGCGCCTGGACCGGGGAGCTGTTTTTT	CASSPTGGAWTGELFF
NA	TRBV28	NA	TRBJ1-3	TGTGCCAGCAGTCCTCCAGGGGTTCGCCCAGGAAACACCATATATTTT	CASSPPGVRPGNTIYF
NA	TRBV29-1	many	TRBJ2-7	TGCAGCGTTGAAACCGGGGCACCCGAGCAGTACTTC	CSVETGAPEQYF
NA	TRBV7-9	many	TRBJ2-5	TGTGCCAGCATGCTTCTTACCGGGGCACAAGAGACCCAGTACTTC	CASMLLTGAQETQYF
NA	TRBV7-9	many	TRBJ2-7	TGTGCCAGCAGCTTACTCCCTAGCTCCTACGAGCAGTACTTC	CASSLLPSSYEQYF
NA	TRBV4-1	NA	TRBJ2-7	TGCGCCAGCAGCCAAGCACTCCCGGGAGCCTACGAGCAGTACTTC	CASSQALPGAYEQYF
NA	TRBV6-1	many	TRBJ2-7	TGTGCCAGCAGTGAAGGAAGCTACGAGCAGTACTTC	CASSEGSYEQYF
TRBD2	TRBV20-1	many	TRBJ2-1	TGCAGTGCTAGAGATCCGGGACTAGCGGTCCCGGAGTGGGAGTTCTTC	CSARDPGLAVPEWEFF
TRBD1	TRBV7-9	NA	TRBJ2-2	TGTGCCAGCAGGGGACAGGGGGCGTCCGGGGAGCTGTTTTTT	CASRGQGASGELFF
NA	TRBV2	many	TRBJ1-5	TGTGCCAGCAGGGTGCTTGGGAATAGCAATCAGCCCCAGCATTTT	CASRVLGNSNQPQHF
TRBD1	TRBV11-1	many	TRBJ2-7	TGTGCCAGCAGCTCGGACAGGGGGACTTACTACGAGCAGTACTTC	CASSSDRGTYYEQYF
NA	TRBV4-3	many	TRBJ2-1	TGCGCCAGCAGCCAAGTCAGGGACACGGAAGACAATGAGCAGTTCTTC	CASSQVRDTEDNEQFF
NA	TRBV20-1	many	TRBJ2-3	TGCAGTGCGCGGACGGCGTTAGGCACAGATACGCAGTATTTT	CSARTALGTDTQYF
NA	TRBV13	NA	TRBJ2-6	TGTGCCAGCAGCTTAGGGGGCGGCTCTGGGGCCAACGTCCTGACTTTC	CASSLGGGSGANVLTF
TRBD1	TRBV29-1	many	TRBJ2-5	TGCAGCGCGTGGGGTGAGGACAGGCAAGAGACCCAGTACTTC	CSAWGEDRQETQYF
NA	TRBV19	many	TRBJ1-4	TGTGCCAGTAGTATCGGACTGGCAGCAACTAATGAAAAACTGTTTTTT	CASSIGLAATNEKLFF
NA	TRBV12-3/TRBV12-4	many	TRBJ1-2	TGTGCCAGCAGTTTTTCTGGGCAGTTTAACTATGGCTACACCTTC	CASSFSGQFNYGYTF
NA	TRBV6-5	many	TRBJ2-2	TGTGCCAGCAGTTACTCCGGACAGAGGGGAACCGGGGAGCTGTTTTTT	CASSYSGQRGTGELFF
NA	TRBV15	few	TRBJ1-5	TGTGCCACCAGCAGAGATCTAGAAGGTCAGCCCCAGCATTTT	CATSRDLEGQPQHF
NA	TRBV27	many	TRBJ1-1	TGTGCCAGCCGAATCGCATCTGGGGGCAAGAGGACTGAAGCTTTCTTT	CASRIASGGKRTEAFF
NA	TRBV20-1	many	TRBJ1-1	TGCAGTGCTAGGGACGAGAGTGAAGCTTTCTTT	CSARDESEAFF
TRBD2	TRBV27	many	TRBJ2-3	TGTGCCAGCAGTTTGGGACTAGCGGGAGGGCCTCACCCGCAGTATTTT	CASSLGLAGGPHPQYF
NA	TRBV9	many	TRBJ2-7	TGTGCCAGCAATGGAGGGGCTGGATACGAGCAGTACTTC	CASNGGAGYEQYF
NA	TRBV9	many	TRBJ1-2	TGTGCCAGCAGCGTAGTACCTTTTAGGGATGGCTACACCTTC	CASSVVPFRDGYTF
NA	TRBV20-1	few	TRBJ2-5	TGCAGTGCTAGTACCCCAGGGGGGGAGACCCAGTACTTC	CSASTPGGETQYF
NA	TRBV27	NA	TRBJ1-2	TGTGCCAGCAGTTCAAGCGGGGCGGGGGGCTACACCTTC	CASSSSGAGGYTF
NA	TRBV7-2	NA	TRBJ2-7	TGTGCCAGCAGCTTAAGTCCCGCGACAGGCGATTACGAGCAGTACTTC	CASSLSPATGDYEQYF
NA	TRBV7-9	NA	TRBJ2-3	TGTGCCAGCAGCTTAGAGGGGCTAGACACAGATACGCAGTATTTT	CASSLEGLDTDTQYF
TRBD2	TRBV29-1	few	TRBJ2-5	TGCAGCGGCTTTAGCGGGAGAATACAAGAGACCCAGTACTTC	CSGFSGRIQETQYF
TRBD2	TRBV7-9	few	TRBJ2-1	TGTGCCAGCAGCCCACGGGGACTAGCGTCCTACAATGAGCAGTTCTTC	CASSPRGLASYNEQFF